The 26 T cell receptor beta chains in this list originate from one sample, sequenced in a study of Ad26.COV2.S vaccination and SARS-CoV-2 variants (dated by TCRdb to about 2021). This sample's treatment or condition label indicates: around 19 received Ad26.COV2.S at low or high dose, single or two shots; about 5 received placebo; per-sample allocation not given. Repertoires of vaccine and placebo recipients were sequenced from samples taken on day 63 after the first injection. Libraries were built with the immunoSEQ multiplex PCR assay. TCRdb took this table from immuneACCESS and kept in-frame rearrangements with V and J called. Such tables lack part of the clones; where checked against another copy, unresolved V genes explain under half of the gap, and the rest is unexplained. Within this sample are around 250,000 clones, with 70% to 90% of them counted one time only. The ten largest clones take up less than 3% of the sample.

Sequenced material: peripheral blood, taken in a trial of Ad26.COV2.S vaccine versus placebo. The receptors originated from a person aged 18-65 years who received the Ad26.COV2.S COVID-19 vaccine or a placebo.

The chain links TRBV7-9 to TRBJ2-3; 8 positions match TRBD1. The germline V gene encodes CDR1 SEHNR and CDR2 FQNEAQ (reference sequence). This CDR3 is built from 19 residues. V gave up 2 bases and J gave up 0 bases; unmatched junction bases: 13. The CDR3 coding sequence is TGTGCCAGCAGCTTATCGGAGCTGAGACAGGGGACTAGCACAGATACGCAGTATTTT. This encodes CASSLSELRQGTSTDTQYF.

The chain combines TRBV18 with TRBJ1-5, with D unclear. The germline V and J ends were trimmed by 6 bases and 3 bases, with 12 bases remaining between them. Germline V CDR1 and CDR2: KGHSH, LQKENI. The CDR3 extends over 14 amino acids. CDR3 sequence (DNA): TGTGCCAGCTCCCTCAGGTCTAACAATCAGCCCCAGCATTTT. Translating it yields CASSLRSNNQPQHF.

The chain is built from TRBV2 and TRBJ2-4; 11 positions agree with TRBD2. CDR3 length equals 17 residues. V shed 1 base and J 0 bases; nucleotides not matched to a gene: 2. The V gene's germline CDR1 is SNHLY and CDR2 FYNNEI. The DNA of the CDR3 is TGTGCCAGCAGTGAAGTTAGCGGGGGGGTAGCCAAAAACATTCAGTACTTC. It encodes CASSEVSGGVAKNIQYF.

The genes are TRBV27 and TRBJ2-7, with 8 bases that match TRBD2. The CDR3 totals 18 residues. V dropped 0 bases and J dropped 0; count of bases not matched to a gene: 10. Germline V lookup: CDR1 MNHEY, CDR2 SMNVEV (reference sequence). CDR3 amino acids: CASSLSGPGGFVSYEQYF. For the CDR3, the DNA is TGTGCCAGCAGTTTATCTGGGCCGGGAGGGTTTGTCTCCTACGAGCAGTACTTC.

This rearrangement joins TRBV5-3 to TRBJ2-5, with unresolved D. TRBV5-3 is filed as an ORF, its function uncertain. The length of the CDR3 is 11 residues. Trimming cost V 7 bases and J 4 bases, with 8 bases left between them. CDR3 loop: CARCLRETQYF. The CDR3 region has the DNA TGTGCCAGATGTCTACGAGAGACCCAGTACTTC.

The gene calls are TRBV19 and TRBJ1-4; D is undetermined. Germline CDR1 LNHDA, CDR2 SQIVND (reference sequence). V gave up 5 bases and J gave up 0 bases, with 13 bases separating them. CDR3 length: 16 amino acids. The CDR3 nucleotides are TGTGCCAGTAGTCCTAGAGTGAGGGCAACTAATGAAAAACTGTTTTTT. It yields the protein CASSPRVRATNEKLFF.

The CDR3 DNA reads as TGTGCCAGCAGGAACAGCTATACTAATGAAAAACTGTTTTTT. It encodes CASRNSYTNEKLFF. The J gene is TRBJ1-4, the V gene TRBV7-2; D not resolved. Germline CDR1 SGHTA, CDR2 FQGNSA. V was clipped by 6 bases and J by 2 bases, with 10 bases between them. This CDR3 has 14 residues. Looking up the rest from reference TRBV7-2 and TRBJ1-4 gives the full variable domain: GAGVSQSPSNKVTEKGKDVELRCDPISGHTALYWYRQSLGQGLEFLIYFQGNSAPDKSGLPSDRFSAERTGGSVSTLTIQRTQQEDSAVYLCASRNSYTNEKLFFGSGTQLSVL.

The count of this clone is one. The chain employs TRBV16 and TRBJ2-1; TRBD2 matches at 9 bases. Germline values: CDR1 KGHSY, CDR2 FQNENV. This CDR3 spans 16 amino acids. Trimming removed 1 base from V and 7 bases from J; junction bases left unmatched: 8. In DNA, the CDR3 is TGTGCCAGCAGCCAATACCCTAGCGGGATAAATAATGAGCAGTTCTTC. Residues: CASSQYPSGINNEQFF.

V gene TRBV7-9 combines with J gene TRBJ2-1; no definite D call. The CDR3 runs 12 residues. CDR1 and CDR2 (germline): SEHNR, FQNEAQ (reference sequence). Trimming shortened V by 3 bases and J by 7 bases, and 7 bases separated the two germline ends. CDR3: CASSFMGNEQFF. For the CDR3, the DNA is TGTGCCAGCAGCTTCATGGGGAATGAGCAGTTCTTC.

The chain uses TRBV7-2 and TRBJ2-3; D could derive from TRBD1 or TRBD2 (5 bases each). V was pared by 8 bases and J by 4 bases, with 19 bases between. The CDR3 has 15 amino acids. Germline V gene data show CDR1 as SGHTA and CDR2 as FQGNSA. CDR3 sequence (DNA): TGTGCCAGCCTAAGGGGAGAGAGGTGGTCAGATACGCAGTATTTT. Translated, it gives CASLRGERWSDTQYF.

This rearrangement joins TRBV6-1 to TRBJ2-4; 7 bases align to TRBD2. The germline gives CDR1 MNHNS, CDR2 SASEGT. The CDR3 sequence is 17 residues long. Trimming removed 3 bases from V and 0 bases from J; junction bases left unmatched: 8. CDR3 coding DNA: TGTGCCAGCAGTGATTGGGGGGGGGTCCCAGCCAAAAACATTCAGTACTTC. Translation gives CASSDWGGVPAKNIQYF.

The chain is built from TRBV2 and TRBJ2-1; 7 bases are a match to TRBD2. Germline CDR1 SNHLY, CDR2 FYNNEI. The CDR3 runs 12 residues. V shed 10 bases and J 6 bases; nucleotides not matched to a gene: 6. CDR3 amino acids: CANRRTSNEQFF. The CDR3 coding sequence is TGTGCCAACCGACGGACTAGCAATGAGCAGTTCTTC.

The chain employs TRBV5-6 and TRBJ1-1; the D gene is possibly TRBD1 (6 bases). Trimming took off 4 bases at V and 1 base at J, with 14 bases between the two ends. The CDR3 covers 15 residues. Germline CDR1 is SGHDT and CDR2 is YYEEEE. As DNA, the CDR3 is TGTGCCAGCAGCGGGACACAGGGAGGGAACACTGAAGCTTTCTTT. Encoded protein: CASSGTQGGNTEAFF.

The rearrangement links TRBV12-5 to TRBJ2-1; D ambiguous. The V gene's germline CDR1 is LGHNT and CDR2 FRNRAP. There are 11 residues in the CDR3. V lost 3 bases to trimming and J lost 8 bases, with 5 bases between them. The CDR3 spells CASGFLHEQFF. As DNA, the CDR3 is TGTGCTAGTGGTTTTCTCCATGAGCAGTTCTTC.

V usage is TRBV14 and J usage is TRBJ2-7; TRBD2 matches at 8 bases. Looked up from germline, CDR1 is SGHDN and CDR2 is FVKESK. V gave up 3 bases and J gave up 1 base; unmatched junction bases: 5. The CDR3 spans 15 residues. CDR3 DNA: TGTGCCAGCAGCCACGGAACGGGGGGGTCCTACGAGCAGTACTTC. It specifies CASSHGTGGSYEQYF.

The gene calls are TRBV6-4 and TRBJ2-1, with D uncertain. This CDR3 contains 14 residues. V was trimmed by 6 bases and J by 3 bases, leaving 12 bases between them. CDR1 is MRHNA and CDR2 is SNTAGT in the germline V gene. CDR3 protein: CASSPEFSYNEQFF. As DNA, the CDR3 is TGTGCCAGCAGCCCGGAGTTTAGCTACAATGAGCAGTTCTTC.

The genes are TRBV5-1 and TRBJ1-1; D is perhaps TRBD1 (6 bases). Trimming pared 4 bases from V and 8 bases from J, leaving 15 bases between. Germline CDR1 reads SGHRS; CDR2 reads YFSETQ. This CDR3 contains 13 residues. The CDR3 spells CASSLYRVSEAFF. CDR3 DNA sequence: TGCGCCAGCAGCCTGTACAGGGTTTCCGAAGCTTTCTTT.

The gene calls are TRBV5-4 and TRBJ2-5, with 12 bases fitting TRBD2. The CDR3 extends over 14 amino acids. The V gene end was trimmed by 10 bases and the J gene end by 0 bases; junction bases not matched to a gene: 4. Germline loops: CDR1 SGHNT, CDR2 YYREEE (reference sequence). The CDR3 DNA follows: TGTGCCTTCCGACTAGCGGGAGACCAAGAGACCCAGTACTTC. It yields the protein CAFRLAGDQETQYF.

This clone has just a few counts. The V gene is TRBV11-2, the J gene TRBJ2-7, with a tentative D call TRBD2 (5 bases). CDR1 is SGHAT, CDR2 FQNNGV, per germline. Between the trimmed V and J ends, which lost 5 bases and 1 base, there was a span of 6 bases. This CDR3 spans 12 amino acids. CDR3 sequence reads: CASSRGSYEQYF. Written as DNA, the CDR3 is TGTGCCAGCAGCAGAGGGTCCTACGAGCAGTACTTC.

J is TRBJ1-2 and V is TRBV4-3; weak D call: TRBD1 (5 bases). Germline V gene data show CDR1 as LGHNA and CDR2 as YSLEER. CDR3 length: 13 residues. Trimming took off 4 bases at V and 7 bases at J, with 13 bases between the two ends. CDR3 sequence reads: CASSRSRQSGYTF. DNA of the CDR3: TGCGCCAGCAGCCGATCCCGACAGAGTGGCTACACCTTC.

The rearrangement uses TRBV5-1 and TRBJ2-7; unclear D gene. V shed 0 bases and J shed 3 bases, with 4 bases lying between them. Per germline, CDR1 SGHRS and CDR2 YFSETQ. The CDR3 runs 12 residues. The CDR3: CASSLGGYEQYF. The CDR3 DNA reads TGCGCCAGCAGCTTGGGAGGCTACGAGCAGTACTTC.

CDR3 loop: CASSQTTSTEAFF. CDR3 in DNA: TGCGCCAGCAGCCAAACGACCAGCACTGAAGCTTTCTTT. This sequence joins TRBV4-3 and TRBJ1-1; D ambiguous. There are 13 residues in the CDR3. Trimming removed 2 bases from V and 4 bases from J, with 8 bases in between. CDR1 and CDR2 (germline): LGHNA, YSLEER.

The chain couples TRBV20-1 to TRBJ1-2; D unresolved. The CDR3 loop spans 10 amino acids. Germline CDR1 reads DFQATT; CDR2 reads SNEGSKA (reference sequence). V was shortened by 3 bases and J by 7 bases, with 6 bases between the two germline ends. This CDR3 is CSASSGGYTF. CDR3 sequence (DNA): TGCAGTGCTAGTTCGGGTGGCTACACCTTC.

This rearrangement joins TRBV29-1 to TRBJ2-1; perhaps TRBD2 as D (6 bases). This CDR3 is built from 13 residues. V was pared by 4 bases and J by 7 bases, with 14 bases between. CDR1 is SQVTM and CDR2 is ANQGSEA in the germline V gene. CDR3 in amino acids: CSVGPAGANEQFF. The DNA for the CDR3 is TGCAGCGTTGGGCCAGCGGGTGCGAATGAGCAGTTCTTC.

The rearrangement uses TRBV27 and TRBJ1-3, with D possibly TRBD1 on 5 matching bases. The germline V gene encodes CDR1 MNHEY and CDR2 SMNVEV (reference sequence). CDR3 length: 19 residues. V was trimmed by 5 bases and J by 1 base, leaving 24 bases between them. In DNA form, the CDR3 reads TGTGCCAGCAGTCCCGGACATGGCATCAGTATGGGGTCTGGAAACACCATATATTTT. Its translation: CASSPGHGISMGSGNTIYF.

This sequence joins TRBV5-1 and TRBJ1-1; 9 bases map to TRBD1. Germline V gives CDR1 SGHRS, CDR2 YFSETQ. This CDR3 has 17 amino acids. V lost 0 bases, J lost 5 bases, and 11 bases stayed unmatched. DNA of the CDR3: TGCGCCAGCAGCTTGGCGAGGACAGGGGCGAAAGCGACTGAAGCTTTCTTT. Protein product: CASSLARTGAKATEAFF.